The 5 T cell receptor beta chains presented below share a single source sample, sequenced in a study of blood T cell repertoires in COVID-19. Repertoires were generated with immunoSEQ multiplex PCR, while TCRdb's copy carries only in-frame clones and drops some. The sample yields about 170,000 clones, 84% seen once. The material sequenced was peripheral blood. The receptor source for this set is a man aged 35 to 55 who had recovered from COVID-19.

This chain links TRBV30 with TRBJ2-1; no clear D. Germline CDR1 GTSNPN, CDR2 SVGIG (reference sequence). Trimming shortened V by 3 bases and J by 3 bases, and 9 bases separated the two germline ends. This CDR3 spans 13 amino acids. CDR3: CAWRGDNYNEQFF. The DNA for the CDR3 is TGTGCCTGGAGGGGTGACAACTACAATGAGCAGTTCTTC.

The chain employs TRBV27 and TRBJ2-2, with D possibly being TRBD1 (6 bases). Germline V gives CDR1 MNHEY, CDR2 SMNVEV (reference sequence). Trimming pared 10 bases from V and 7 bases from J, leaving 19 bases between. There are 14 residues in the CDR3. The CDR3 bases are TGTGCCACCAGCCAACAGGGCTCGGTCGGGGAGCTGTTTTTT. Translation gives CATSQQGSVGELFF.

This clone was counted a single time. The rearrangement uses TRBV6-6 and TRBJ2-7, with 7 nucleotides matching TRBD2. This CDR3 is built from 16 residues. CDR1 MNHNY and CDR2 SVGAGI come from the germline V gene (reference sequence). The J segment lost 2 bases and the V segment lost 2 bases, leaving 9 bases of the junction unmatched. CDR3 DNA: TGTGCCAGCAGTTACGTCCTAGCGGAAATCGCCTACGAGCAGTACTTC. Translated, it gives CASSYVLAEIAYEQYF.

This rearrangement joins TRBV4-1 to TRBJ1-1; the match to TRBD1 covers 9 bases. J gave up 4 bases and V 5 bases, and 5 bases lay outside the gene matches. Germline V gives CDR1 MGHRA, CDR2 YSYEKL. The CDR3 contains 14 residues. Written as DNA, the CDR3 is TGCGCCAGCAGCTATGGACAGGGGCGCACTGAAGCTTTCTTT. Translating it yields CASSYGQGRTEAFF.

This clone turned up a few times. The chain is built from TRBV9 and TRBJ2-1, with D possibly matching TRBD2 (6 bases). V lost 0 bases to trimming and J lost 2 bases, with 6 bases between them. From germline, CDR1 is SGDLS and CDR2 YYNGEE. The CDR3 is made up of 14 amino acids. The CDR3 coding sequence is TGTGCCAGCAGCGTAGGGACTACCTACAATGAGCAGTTCTTC. This encodes CASSVGTTYNEQFF.